Following are 32 T cell receptor beta chains from one sample sequenced in a study of identical twins. TCRdb independently ran MiXCR on the 5' RACE reads; one entry per CDR3 protein. The table has some 500,000 distinct CDR3 sequences, around 14% seen once. These same data were also listed under a study on yellow fever vaccine responses in identical twins.

The sequencing input was CD4+ T cells sorted from blood. These receptors all stem from a woman aged 18-30 years in good health.

The chain has TRBV28 and TRBJ2-1, with 10 bases aligning to TRBD2. The CDR3 sequence is 14 residues long. Per the germline V gene, CDR1 is MDHEN and CDR2 is SYDVKM. Losses at the gene ends were 6 bases for V and 7 bases for J; bases not matched to a gene: 6. CDR3 bases: TGTGCCAGCAGGCTTAGCGGGGGGAGTAATGAGCAGTTCTTC. It encodes CASRLSGGSNEQFF.

The chain combines TRBV3-1 with TRBJ2-2; 9 bases are shared with TRBD1. J was trimmed by 6 bases and V by 1 base; bases with no gene match: 3. The CDR3 is made up of 15 amino acids. CDR1 is LGHDT, CDR2 YNNKEL, per germline (reference sequence). For the CDR3, the DNA is TGTGCCAGCAGCCAAGGACAGGGGGTCCCCGGGGAGCTGTTTTTT. This translates into CASSQGQGVPGELFF.

The chain combines TRBV29-1 with TRBJ1-5; no clear D gene. The CDR3 runs 13 residues. The germline V gene has CDR1 SQVTM and CDR2 ANQGSEA. Trimming shortened V by 4 bases and J by 4 bases, and 11 bases separated the two germline ends. The CDR3 spells CSVGYALNQPQHF. CDR3 in DNA: TGCAGCGTTGGTTACGCATTGAATCAGCCCCAGCATTTT.

V is TRBV14 and J is TRBJ2-1; 10 bases line up with TRBD2. The CDR3 has 17 residues. Germline V lookup: CDR1 SGHDN, CDR2 FVKESK. J was trimmed by 0 bases and V by 4 bases; bases with no gene match: 6. CDR3 loop: CASSLTSGMSSYNEQFF. For the CDR3, the DNA is TGTGCCAGCAGCCTAACTAGCGGGATGAGCTCCTACAATGAGCAGTTCTTC.

The V gene is TRBV5-1, the J gene TRBJ1-1; D is ambiguous. The CDR3 is 13 residues long. Trimming removed 4 bases from V and 3 bases from J, with 10 bases in between. Germline values: CDR1 SGHRS, CDR2 YFSETQ. For the CDR3, the DNA is TGCGCCAGCAGCATGGGAGGGCACACTGAAGCTTTCTTT. This encodes CASSMGGHTEAFF. Complete variable domain (other parts from reference TRBV5-1 and TRBJ1-1): KAGVTQTPRYLIKTRGQQVTLSCSPISGHRSVSWYQQTPGQGLQFLFEYFSETQRNKGNFPGRFSGRQFSNSRSEMNVSTLELGDSALYLCASSMGGHTEAFFGQGTRLTVV.

The chain employs TRBV20-1 and TRBJ2-5; D is perhaps TRBD2 (6 bases). V was cut by 3 bases and J by 4 bases, with 21 bases left in between. The germline CDR1 and CDR2 sequences are DFQATT and SNEGSKA (reference sequence). The CDR3 spans 16 residues. CDR3: CSARVLPGKAGETQYF. In nucleotides, the CDR3 is TGCAGTGCTAGGGTCCTGCCGGGCAAAGCGGGAGAGACCCAGTACTTC.

This clonotype came up a few times. The J gene is TRBJ2-1, the V gene TRBV28; D is perhaps TRBD2 (6 bases). The CDR3 spans 16 residues. The V and J ends lost 5 bases and 7 bases respectively, with 21 bases between them. The germline gives CDR1 MDHEN, CDR2 SYDVKM. In nucleotides, the CDR3 is TGTGCCAGCAGTCGAGCCAGCGGCCCTGGGAGGAATGAGCAGTTCTTC. The encoded protein is CASSRASGPGRNEQFF.

The genes are TRBV15 and TRBJ2-5; D uncertain. Germline V CDR1 and CDR2: LNHNV, YYDKDF (reference sequence). The V end lost 1 base, the J end lost 5 bases, and 11 bases lay between the germline ends. The CDR3 loop spans 14 amino acids. CDR3 in amino acids: CATSRGSAAETQYF. The CDR3 DNA reads as TGTGCCACCAGCAGAGGTTCCGCGGCCGAGACCCAGTACTTC.

This clonotype was detected a few times. J is TRBJ2-1 and V is TRBV9; TRBD2 aligns across 7 bases. The CDR3 is made up of 16 amino acids. Germline V gene sequence: CDR1 SGDLS, CDR2 YYNGEE. J was trimmed by 6 bases and V by 0 bases; bases with no gene match: 9. The CDR3 DNA reads as TGTGCCAGCAGCGTAGCCGTAGCGGGCGCAATCAATGAGCAGTTCTTC. Translated: CASSVAVAGAINEQFF.

This clonotype was seen at least ten times. The rearrangement joins TRBV12-3 or TRBV12-4 to TRBJ2-7; 7 nucleotides align to TRBD2. The CDR3 runs to 15 residues. V gave up 5 bases and J gave up 0 bases; unmatched junction bases: 7. CDR3 region: CASSLRGGSSYEQYF. The CDR3 nucleotides read TGTGCCAGCAGTCTAAGGGGCGGGAGCTCCTACGAGCAGTACTTC.

The CDR3 DNA is TGCGCCAGCAGCTACCAAAGCCGGAAAGGGGCCGGGGAGCTGTTTTTT. Protein: CASSYQSRKGAGELFF. The chain recombines TRBV5-1 with TRBJ2-2, with TRBD1 as a possible D gene (5 bases). V was pared by 3 bases and J by 6 bases, with 18 bases between. The CDR3 has 16 residues. Germline values: CDR1 SGHRS, CDR2 YFSETQ. Supplemented by reference TRBV5-1 and TRBJ2-2, the full variable domain reads KAGVTQTPRYLIKTRGQQVTLSCSPISGHRSVSWYQQTPGQGLQFLFEYFSETQRNKGNFPGRFSGRQFSNSRSEMNVSTLELGDSALYLCASSYQSRKGAGELFFGEGSRLTVL.

This clonotype was detected a few times. The chain joins TRBV29-1 to TRBJ2-4; D tentatively fits TRBD1 or TRBD2 (5 bases each). V was pared by 5 bases and J by 1 base, with 9 bases between. This CDR3 spans 13 amino acids. From germline, CDR1 is SQVTM and CDR2 ANQGSEA. The CDR3, as DNA: TGCAGCGTTCTAGCAGGGGCCAAAAACATTCAGTACTTC. Amino acids: CSVLAGAKNIQYF.

In this sample, this clonotype turned up a few times. The V and J genes are TRBV3-1 and TRBJ2-3, with D possibly TRBD1 on 6 matching bases. V lost 1 base and J 5 bases, leaving 7 bases between the germline ends. Germline V lookup: CDR1 LGHDT, CDR2 YNNKEL (reference sequence). There are 13 residues in the CDR3. The CDR3 loop reads CASSQVRGDTQYF. DNA of the CDR3: TGTGCCAGCAGCCAAGTCAGGGGAGATACGCAGTATTTT.

This clonotype occurred many times. The CDR3 sequence is CASRPRENTEAFF. For the CDR3, the DNA is TGCGCCAGCAGGCCCAGGGAAAACACTGAAGCTTTCTTT. The rearrangement links TRBV5-1 to TRBJ1-1; D possibly corresponds to TRBD1 (5 bases). This CDR3 is 13 amino acids long. V lost 5 bases, J lost 2 bases, and 10 bases lay in between. Germline V lookup: CDR1 SGHRS, CDR2 YFSETQ.

This clonotype was seen a handful of times. V is TRBV23-1 and J is TRBJ2-3, with TRBD2 matching over 9 bases. TRBV23-1 is an open reading frame whose function is uncertain. Trimming cost V 2 bases and J 0 bases; bases outside gene matches: 6. The length of the CDR3 is 17 residues. The CDR3 reads CASSQTGLAPSTDTQYF. The CDR3 nucleotides are TGCGCCAGCAGTCAAACCGGACTAGCGCCAAGCACAGATACGCAGTATTTT.

This chain uses TRBV29-1 with TRBJ2-7; D is possibly TRBD2 (7 bases). Germline lookup yields CDR1 SQVTM and CDR2 ANQGSEA. The CDR3 is made up of 16 amino acids. Trimming took off 3 bases at V and 1 base at J, with 19 bases between the two ends. CDR3: CSVEGGLGRGSYEQYF. CDR3 coding DNA: TGCAGCGTTGAGGGGGGGCTAGGCCGTGGATCCTACGAGCAGTACTTC.

This clonotype was detected a few times. The chain is built from TRBV2 and TRBJ2-7; D gene unclear. The CDR3 is 12 amino acids. CDR1 is SNHLY and CDR2 is FYNNEI in the germline V gene. V was trimmed by 4 bases and J by 3 bases, leaving 7 bases between them. Here the CDR3 DNA reads TGTGCCAGCAGTGCTTTGATCTACGAGCAGTACTTC. It encodes CASSALIYEQYF.

This clonotype has a handful of counts. J is TRBJ1-6 and V is TRBV10-2, with TRBD1 identical over 8 bases. Germline V gives CDR1 WSHSY, CDR2 SAAADI. Germline trimming cut 3 bases from V and 13 bases from J; bases unmatched to any gene: 5. The CDR3 has 13 amino acids. The CDR3 DNA sequence: TGCGCCAGCAGTGAAAGGACAGGGACCCCCCTCCACTTT. Its translation: CASSERTGTPLHF.

This clonotype has just a few counts. V gene TRBV2 combines with J gene TRBJ2-5, with D possibly matching TRBD1 (7 bases). The V gene's germline CDR1 is SNHLY and CDR2 FYNNEI. This CDR3 has 15 amino acids. Deletions cut 6 bases from V and 5 bases from J, with 19 bases between. The CDR3 spells CASRQQGGQRETQYF. The CDR3 region has the DNA TGTGCCAGCAGGCAGCAGGGGGGCCAGCGGGAGACCCAGTACTTC.

This clonotype was counted only a few times. The chain is built from TRBV20-1 and TRBJ2-3; D call uncertain. Per the germline V gene, CDR1 is DFQATT and CDR2 is SNEGSKA (reference sequence). Trimming left V 4 bases short and J 14 bases short, with 13 bases between. There are 10 residues in the CDR3. The CDR3 coding sequence is TGCAGTGCTATTCTCCCACCCGCGTATTTT. Its protein is CSAILPPAYF.

V is TRBV11-2 and J is TRBJ2-7; 10 bases match TRBD1. This CDR3 has 15 amino acids. With 7 bases clipped from V and 5 bases from J, the junction kept 11 bases outside the gene matches. Germline lookup yields CDR1 SGHAT and CDR2 FQNNGV. CDR3 residues: CASIRRDRGKDEQYF. CDR3 DNA sequence: TGTGCCAGCATCCGCCGGGACAGGGGTAAGGACGAGCAGTACTTC.

The rearrangement joins TRBV27 to TRBJ2-5, with 7 bases lining up with TRBD2. Looked up from germline, CDR1 is MNHEY and CDR2 is SMNVEV (reference sequence). The CDR3 runs to 13 residues. With 2 bases clipped from V and 7 bases from J, the junction kept 4 bases outside the gene matches. DNA for the CDR3: TGTGCCAGCAGTTTACGGGGGGACGGGACCCAGTACTTC. Its translation is CASSLRGDGTQYF.

The chain combines TRBV7-9 with TRBJ2-7; 8 bases map to TRBD2. This CDR3 spans 14 amino acids. Per the germline V gene, CDR1 is SEHNR and CDR2 is FQNEAQ (reference sequence). V was clipped by 5 bases and J by 4 bases; unmatched bases: 7. The CDR3, as DNA: TGTGCCAGCAGCGGTAGCGGGAAAGGATACGAGCAGTACTTC. Translating gives CASSGSGKGYEQYF.

This clonotype came up a few times. V usage is TRBV20-1 and J usage is TRBJ1-5; D is ambiguous. The germline V gene has CDR1 DFQATT and CDR2 SNEGSKA (reference sequence). The CDR3 sequence is 12 residues long. The CDR3 DNA reads as TGCTCCCTCCGGGAAGGTTCCCAGCCCCAGCATTTT. Protein sequence: CSLREGSQPQHF.

The count of this clonotype is one. This chain uses TRBV20-1 with TRBJ2-6; TRBD1 matches at 7 bases. There are 16 residues in the CDR3. With 6 bases clipped from V and 2 bases from J, the junction kept 10 bases outside the gene matches. CDR1 and CDR2 (germline): DFQATT, SNEGSKA (reference sequence). The CDR3: CSASTGALAGANVLTF. CDR3 DNA: TGCAGTGCCAGTACAGGGGCCCTAGCTGGGGCCAACGTCCTGACTTTC.

The chain recombines TRBV5-1 with TRBJ2-5, with a weak D call TRBD1 (5 bases). The CDR3 extends over 14 amino acids. The V and J ends lost 4 bases and 1 base respectively, with 11 bases between them. Germline V CDR1 and CDR2: SGHRS, YFSETQ. The CDR3 DNA is TGCGCCAGCAGCGCCTCGACAGCCCAAGAGACCCAGTACTTC. It yields the protein CASSASTAQETQYF.

V usage is TRBV7-2 and J usage is TRBJ1-5; D may be TRBD1 (6 bases). Trimming shortened V by 5 bases and J by 2 bases, and 10 bases separated the two germline ends. The CDR3 length is 14 residues. The V gene's germline CDR1 is SGHTA and CDR2 FQGNSA. The CDR3 nucleotides read TGTGCCAGCAGCCAGGGGTTCGGCAATCAGCCCCAGCATTTT. Translating gives CASSQGFGNQPQHF. The variable domain in full, completed from reference TRBV7-2 and TRBJ1-5, reads GAGVSQSPSNKVTEKGKDVELRCDPISGHTALYWYRQSLGQGLEFLIYFQGNSAPDKSGLPSDRFSAERTGGSVSTLTIQRTQQEDSAVYLCASSQGFGNQPQHFGDGTRLSIL.

This rearrangement joins TRBV29-1 to TRBJ2-3, with 7 bases aligning to TRBD2. J gave up 5 bases and V 6 bases, and 11 bases lay outside the gene matches. The CDR3 spans 14 residues. Germline V CDR1 and CDR2: SQVTM, ANQGSEA. The CDR3 reads CSVRLAGVLDTQYF. The CDR3 DNA is TGCAGCGTCCGTTTGGCGGGAGTGTTAGATACGCAGTATTTT.

This clonotype was recorded a few times. The chain carries TRBV20-1 and TRBJ2-3; TRBD1 or TRBD2 may be the D gene (6 bases each). The germline V gene encodes CDR1 DFQATT and CDR2 SNEGSKA (reference sequence). The CDR3 runs 15 residues. Trimming removed 5 bases from V and 0 bases from J, with 15 bases in between. The CDR3 region is CSASVGGPSTDTQYF. The CDR3 nucleotides read TGCAGTGCTTCCGTCGGGGGCCCAAGCACAGATACGCAGTATTTT.

This clonotype has only a few counts. CDR3 residues: CAISVRPGQKETQYF. CDR3 nucleotide sequence: TGTGCCATCAGTGTGCGACCGGGACAGAAAGAGACCCAGTACTTC. The chain couples TRBV10-3 to TRBJ2-5, with 7 bases lining up with TRBD1. After removal of 4 bases from V and 3 bases from J, the junction contained 8 bases not matched to a gene. This CDR3 is built from 15 residues. Germline V CDR1 and CDR2: ENHRY, SYGVKD.

This clonotype was recorded a few times. This chain connects TRBV7-9 to TRBJ1-1, with a tentative D call TRBD1 (5 bases). V was clipped by 1 base and J by 1 base, with 10 bases between them. CDR3 length: 15 amino acids. The germline V gene encodes CDR1 SEHNR and CDR2 FQNEAQ (reference sequence). CDR3: CASSLGTGANTEAFF. In DNA form, the CDR3 reads TGTGCCAGCAGCTTAGGAACAGGCGCGAACACTGAAGCTTTCTTT. The full variable domain, its missing parts supplied by reference TRBV7-9 and TRBJ1-1, is DTGVSQNPRHKITKRGQNVTFRCDPISEHNRLYWYRQTLGQGPEFLTYFQNEAQLEKSRLLSDRFSAERPKGSFSTLEIQRTEQGDSAMYLCASSLGTGANTEAFFGQGTRLTVV.

This clonotype occurred a few times. V and J are TRBV7-2 and TRBJ1-5; possibly TRBD1 for D (5 bases). The V end lost 1 base, the J end lost 2 bases, and 9 bases lay between the germline ends. The CDR3 runs to 15 residues. CDR1 SGHTA and CDR2 FQGNSA come from the germline V gene. The chain's CDR3 is CASSLDGRGNQPQHF. In DNA, the CDR3 is TGTGCCAGCAGCTTAGACGGCAGGGGCAATCAGCCCCAGCATTTT.